These T cell receptor beta chains were read from a single sample in a study of persistence of HIV-infected CD4 T cells. The table came from immunoSEQ multiplex PCR; TCRdb's copy has only in-frame clones and leaves some out. The sample holds 25,000 to 35,000 clones, around 73% seen once. For these receptors, no antigen is known. The specimen comprised CD4+ T cells sorted from PBMCs after approximately 19-hour stimulation, sampled from a patient who received antiretroviral therapy. The receptors were gathered from an adult woman with HIV who was CMV-seropositive. Each CDR3 is given with its conserved first and last residue. Each record gives: J gene, V gene, CDR3 protein.

j_call: TRBJ2-2; v_call: TRBV30; cdr3_aa: CAWSVWGTGELFF
j_call: TRBJ2-6; v_call: TRBV7-6; cdr3_aa: CASSLGTGGSGANVLTF
j_call: TRBJ1-4; v_call: TRBV15; cdr3_aa: CATAGGVSAEKLFF
j_call: TRBJ2-1; v_call: TRBV7-9; cdr3_aa: CASSLATGGSEQFF
j_call: TRBJ1-2; v_call: TRBV29-1; cdr3_aa: CSVEGGEGVSGYTF
j_call: TRBJ2-3; v_call: TRBV4-1; cdr3_aa: CASSQATGAQQYF
j_call: TRBJ2-1; v_call: TRBV24-1; cdr3_aa: CATSDFAGYEQFF
j_call: TRBJ1-4; v_call: TRBV7-8; cdr3_aa: CASSVTENNEKLFF
j_call: TRBJ1-1; v_call: TRBV5-1; cdr3_aa: CASSLYVMNTEAFF
j_call: TRBJ2-5; v_call: TRBV30; cdr3_aa: CAWRHLGGQETQYF
j_call: TRBJ1-1; v_call: TRBV11-1; cdr3_aa: CASSLGVGGNTEAFF
j_call: TRBJ2-1; v_call: TRBV2; cdr3_aa: CASRGPGVRNEQFF